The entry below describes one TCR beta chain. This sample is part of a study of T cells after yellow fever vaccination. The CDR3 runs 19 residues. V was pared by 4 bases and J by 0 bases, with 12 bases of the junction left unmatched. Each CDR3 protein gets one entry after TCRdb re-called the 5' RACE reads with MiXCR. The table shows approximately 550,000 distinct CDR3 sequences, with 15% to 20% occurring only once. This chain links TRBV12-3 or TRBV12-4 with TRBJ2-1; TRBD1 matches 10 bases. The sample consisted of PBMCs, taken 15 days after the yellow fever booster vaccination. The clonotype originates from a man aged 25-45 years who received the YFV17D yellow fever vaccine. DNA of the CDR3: TGTGCCAGCAGTTCAACCGGGACAGGGGCTACAAGCTCCTACAATGAGCAGTTCTTC. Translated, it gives CASSSTGTGATSSYNEQFF.